The 5 T cell receptor beta chains presented below share a single source sample, sequenced in a study of CD8 T cells in ankylosing spondylitis. In TCRdb, the 5' RACE reads were re-called with MiXCR into one record per CDR3 protein. The table records some 220,000 distinct CDR3 sequences, about 10% of them present only once. Sequenced: blood, either unsorted or a sorted T cell fraction (not recorded which). These receptors came from a male donor with ankylosing spondylitis or in good health (not recorded which).

This chain joins TRBV7-9 and TRBJ1-2, with D hard to call. The germline CDR1 and CDR2 sequences are SEHNR and FQNEAQ (reference sequence). This CDR3 contains 14 residues. Trimming removed 5 bases from V and 6 bases from J, with 16 bases in between. CDR3 amino acids: CASSPAPIRDGYTF. The CDR3 DNA reads TGTGCCAGCAGCCCTGCCCCGATACGGGATGGCTACACCTTC.

This clonotype was found many times. This chain uses TRBV12-3 or TRBV12-4 with TRBJ1-2; D is perhaps TRBD1 (6 bases). Trimming left V 5 bases short and J 6 bases short, with 13 bases between. The CDR3 has 13 residues. Written as DNA, the CDR3 is TGTGCCAGCAGTCTTTCGGGACATAATGGCTACACCTTC. Protein sequence: CASSLSGHNGYTF.

This clonotype has a count of ten or more. V and J are TRBV10-3 and TRBJ2-3, with unresolved D. Deletions cut 4 bases from V and 2 bases from J, with 7 bases between. The CDR3 extends over 13 amino acids. Looked up from germline, CDR1 is ENHRY and CDR2 is SYGVKD. DNA for the CDR3: TGTGCCATCAGTGTCTCCGACACAGATACGCAGTATTTT. This codes for CAISVSDTDTQYF.

The rearrangement uses TRBV4-2 and TRBJ1-1; 8 bases are a match to TRBD1. CDR3 length equals 20 residues. V dropped 3 bases and J dropped 6; count of bases not matched to a gene: 24. Germline assignment: CDR1 LGHNA and CDR2 YNFKEQ. The CDR3 sequence is CASSQGPVNTYRTGLAEAFF. For the CDR3, the DNA is TGTGCCAGCAGCCAGGGGCCCGTTAATACCTACCGGACAGGGCTCGCTGAAGCTTTCTTT.

The gene calls are TRBV20-1 and TRBJ2-3, with 11 bases matching TRBD2. The CDR3 runs 16 residues. V lost 5 bases and J lost 3; bases outside the gene matches: 10. Germline CDR1 and CDR2: DFQATT and SNEGSKA (reference sequence). This CDR3 is CSAQTSGSGVTDTQYF. CDR3 in DNA: TGCAGTGCTCAAACTAGCGGGAGTGGCGTGACAGATACGCAGTATTTT.